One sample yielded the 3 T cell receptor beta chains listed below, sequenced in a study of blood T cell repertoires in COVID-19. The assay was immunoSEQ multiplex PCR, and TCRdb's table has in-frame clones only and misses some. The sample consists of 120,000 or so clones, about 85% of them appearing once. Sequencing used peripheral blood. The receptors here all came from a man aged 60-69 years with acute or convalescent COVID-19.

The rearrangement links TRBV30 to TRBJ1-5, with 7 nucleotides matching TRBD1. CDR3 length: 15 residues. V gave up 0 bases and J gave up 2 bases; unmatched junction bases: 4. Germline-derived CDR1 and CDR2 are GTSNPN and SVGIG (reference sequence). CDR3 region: CAWSVRQGGNQPQHF. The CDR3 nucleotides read TGTGCCTGGAGTGTACGACAGGGAGGCAATCAGCCCCAGCATTTT.

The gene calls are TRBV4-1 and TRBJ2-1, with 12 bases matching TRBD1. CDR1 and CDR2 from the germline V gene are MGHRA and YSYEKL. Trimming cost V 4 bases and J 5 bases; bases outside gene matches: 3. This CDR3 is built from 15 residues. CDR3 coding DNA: TGCGCCAGCAGCCTGGGACAGGGGGCTAACAATGAGCAGTTCTTC. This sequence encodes CASSLGQGANNEQFF.

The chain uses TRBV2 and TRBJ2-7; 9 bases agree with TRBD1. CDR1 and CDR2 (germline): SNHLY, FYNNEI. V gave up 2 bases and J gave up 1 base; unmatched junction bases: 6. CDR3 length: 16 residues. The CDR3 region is CASSEIVTGGSYEQYF. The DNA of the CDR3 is TGTGCCAGCAGTGAAATTGTGACAGGGGGGTCCTACGAGCAGTACTTC.